This T cell receptor (beta chain) appears in the sequencing data of a study of T cells in localized non-small cell lung cancer (dated by TCRdb to 2019 to 2021). For context, the study as a whole: The study analyzed T cell repertoires of about 230 early-stage NSCLC patients, comparing tumors and uninvolved tumor-adjacent lungs. The cohort consisted of 236 treatment-naive NSCLC patients whose localized lung tumors had been resected. A mean age of approximately 66 years was recorded for the NSCLC patients, of whom 129 were male and around 100 were female.

At diagnosis, peripheral blood, uninvolved tumor-adjacent lung and tumor were collected and were preserved as a mix of fresh-frozen and FFPE material. The immunoSEQ Assay was used to sequence TCR beta CDR3 regions from DNA. The source study handled its data this way. T cell density was computed as TCR beta template counts normalized to usable DNA estimated by amplifying housekeeping genes. Richness was estimated with the preseqR package, extrapolating to 400,000 templates for PBMC samples and 120,000 templates for tissue samples. Clonality was calculated as one minus Pielou's evenness. Tissue-enriched TCRs were identified through differential abundance testing performed on productive amino-acid clonotypes, with a minimum total count of 5 and an alpha of 0.1. The Jaccard Index and the Morisita Overlap Index were used to measure how much the repertoires overlapped between compartments. TCR beta CDR3s were clustered by GLIPH together with public tetramer-defined viral CDR3s, and at least three viral sequences plus V-gene enrichment were required for viral motifs. TCRdb re-hosts the immuneACCESS table, in-frame sequences only. Its copies lack some clones; in the studies checked, an unresolved V gene accounts for under half of them, and the cause for the rest is not known. V and J calls and clone size follow that table, whereas D and trimming were derived from the DNA. The sample table contains more than 2,500 clones; only one count was recorded for approximately 17% of them. Of the sample, 10% to 15% is held by the ten largest clones.

Beyond this particular receptor, the publication reports: Because multi-region tumor sequencing was not done, intratumor heterogeneity could not be ruled out. Because of the exploratory design, TCR variables were selected using unadjusted p-values without false-discovery rate correction. Uninvolved tumor-adjacent lung showed the highest T cell clonality, higher than tumor, which suggests more focused antigenic responses in the adjacent lung. A median of 57 of the top 100 tumor clones turned up in the paired uninvolved adjacent lung, and approximately 30 of those clones also ranked among the top 100 of that same adjacent lung. Higher blood T cell density associated with longer overall survival, while higher adjacent-lung clonality associated with shorter survival.

V drops 6 bases and J drops 5 bases, leaving 16 bases in between. CDR1 and CDR2 are drawn from the germline V gene: MDHEN, SYDVKM. Including cysteine and phenylalanine, the CDR3 has 14 amino acids. Only the CDR3 part of the read is kept: 42 bases, read in frame from the first base. A note on this clone: There is no known antigen for this receptor. Per-nucleotide qualities are absent, and no much larger clonotype sits a single base away.

Here the sequenced sample was lung tumor tissue, taken before any cancer treatment. The V and J segments used are TRBV28 and TRBJ1-2, with the identity of the D gene unclear. This TCR was sampled from a woman between 35 and 70 years old with stage II lung adenocarcinoma. At the DNA level, the sequence is TGTGCCAGCAGGCCCGGGTCGGTGGGATATGGCTACACCTTC. Protein translation: CASRPGSVGYGYTF.